This T cell receptor (beta chain) was sequenced for a study of cytomegalovirus exposure and HLA in healthy donors (dated by TCRdb to between 2016 and 2019). Describing the broader study: According to an earlier analysis of a few hundred of the donors, 150 million to 200 million T cells yielded some 110 million unique TCR beta sequences and roughly 280 Gb of sequence data. Approximately 300 gigabases of sequencing data and about 92 million unique TCR sequences made up an early release that covered fewer than 650 HLA-typed donors. Of the roughly 400 genotyped donors, 75% to 85% were placed in the genetic ancestry cluster associated with self-reported Caucasian donors. The aim of the study was to test whether cataloging public T cell receptors could identify signatures of past pathogen exposure. The study profiled the T cell repertoires of 666 subjects by immunosequencing and related them to cytomegalovirus serostatus. A separate validation cohort of roughly 120 different subjects was used in addition to the 666-subject first cohort. High-throughput TCR immunosequencing, statistical association of individual TCRs with disease status, and machine learning were combined to predict cytomegalovirus infection status. In a later analysis, previously published TCR beta repertoires from about 670 donors were re-analyzed and high-resolution HLA genotyping was added so that TCR occurrence patterns could be studied. In the later analysis, no new phenotypic data were used to find candidate immune exposures; instead, reliance was placed on TCR beta sequences and their occurrence across donors. An earlier analysis of 587 of the donors used high-throughput TCR beta sequencing to judge whether each TCR beta V gene segment behaved as functional or pseudogenic. Donor age, sex, ethnicity and CMV serostatus were collected together with the repertoire data. A later genetic analysis took genome-wide SNP genotypes for about 55% of the 666 donors and used that subset as a discovery cohort. All discovery cohort repertoires had been generated using a single sequencing platform. Class I and class II HLA loci were covered by the typing at four-digit resolution. The number of typed donors differed by locus: about 620-640 for A, B, C, DRB1 and DQB1; 522 for DQA1; over 600 for DPA1; and about 450 for DPB1. Roughly five DR-DQ haplotypes were treated as single units for association and clustering because of strong linkage in the cohort. Across around 400 genotyped donors of the cohort, an average of 235,054 unique TCR beta nucleotide sequences per donor were sequenced, and 15% to 20% of those sequences were non-productive. Study-level results and caveats: In a later genetic analysis, fewer N-insertions in productive TCRs were reported among donors in an Asian-associated ancestry cluster than the approximately 630-donor mean. A later analysis found that most CMV-associated TCR beta chains appeared HLA-restricted, with HLA associations seemingly driven largely by CMV exposure. The only immune exposure information available for the cohort was CMV serostatus. A later analysis associated 16,951 TCR beta sequences with specific HLA alleles at a false discovery rate of 0.05. Correlated functional status among segregating V segments might reflect linkage disequilibrium, but an unknown experimental factor could not be ruled out. According to a later analysis, parvovirus B19, influenza, CMV and Epstein-Barr virus appeared linked to several top co-occurrence clusters. Sequencing depth was assumed to be roughly uniform across donors in the presence/absence analyses, though that assumption may not hold. This cohort had only TCR beta chains sequenced, and the lack of alpha or paired-chain data limited which features could be detected. The classifier was reported to diagnose cytomegalovirus status with high specificity and sensitivity in both the original cohort and the validation cohort. It was suggested by the authors that the approach could potentially be generalized to other disease states and immunological phenotypes. In a later analysis, HLA-associated TCR beta chains were found to be more clonally expanded and to have lower generation probabilities than equally common non-associated chains. A further reported finding was that TCR beta sequences accurately predicted the HLA-A and HLA-B alleles for most subjects in the first cohort. V-gene and J-gene trimming of TCR beta chains was associated with a missense DCLRE1C variant in a later genetic analysis, and the association was replicated in an independent cohort. The 87-base-pair reads could not distinguish some IMGT-functional V segments, including TRBV6-2 and TRBV6-3, so those segments were excluded. When HLA alleles, especially DR and DQ, strongly co-occurred, attributing TCR associations to individual alleles was difficult. A total of 150 to 200 TCR beta chains were listed by the study as associated with cytomegalovirus. The earlier analysis of approximately 540 of the donors excluded approximately 15 rarely observed V segments, including chromosome 9 orphons, because counts were too low. In vitro tests confirmed that a few of the cytomegalovirus-associated TCR beta chains recognize cytomegalovirus antigens. While some public TCRs were present in many individuals, most TCR sequences turned up only very rarely across donors. A later analysis found that TCR association rates varied across HLA loci, with DRB1 alleles showing the most associated TCRs and HLA-C alleles the fewest. Because HLA typing was unavailable for some donors at each locus, only the typed subset was used in association tests. In an earlier analysis of some 550 of the donors, most TCR beta V segments were observed in productive rearrangements about 90% or about 30% of the time, broadly matching IMGT annotations. A group of highly shared sequence variants was considered likely to be a technical artifact of the sequencing pipeline.

Note on this clone: Its cognate antigen has yet to be identified. Compared with germline, one end of the junction differs, possibly owing to a read error.

Looking up the germline V gene (reference sequence) yields CDR1 LNHDA and CDR2 SQIVND. The CDR3 goes from the cysteine to the phenylalanine over 17 residues. Only the CDR3 DNA is retained, 51 bases long and in frame from the first base. To prepare the library, the immunoSEQ multiplex PCR assay was applied. A mixture of 60 forward primers for TCR Vbeta segments and 13 reverse primers for TCR Jbeta segments was used in the multiplex PCR. The CDR3 region of rearranged TCR beta genes was amplified from genomic DNA with a multiplex PCR assay. On the Illumina HiSeq System, the amplified TCR beta libraries were sequenced as 87-base-pair reads. In the paper's pipeline: A later analysis counted 65 million to 90 million unique TCR beta chains across the 550 to 800 repertoires, and around 9.9 million of these chains were shared by at least two donors. To remove PCR and sequencing errors, raw reads were error-corrected and collapsed into unique sequences using a nearest-neighbor algorithm that merged closely related sequences. Alignment of CDR3 sequences to IMGT reference sequences was used to assign V, D and J gene segments. Each retained sequence needed at least a six-nucleotide match to both a V gene segment and a J gene segment. A rearrangement was called productive if the CDR3 had no stop codons and remained in frame with V and J, and every other rearrangement was called non-productive. CDR3 was defined by IMGT convention, running from the second conserved V-encoded cysteine to the conserved J-encoded phenylalanine. The earlier analysis of fewer than 750 of the donors excluded sequences that lacked an unambiguous match to a single V gene segment. In an earlier analysis of a few hundred of the donors, V segments were called functional above 56.7% productive rearrangements and were called segregating when the between-donor standard deviation exceeded 5%. A statistical classification framework was built to diagnose cytomegalovirus status from the catalog of TCR beta chain sequences. A later analysis assigned V and J genes by comparing TCR nucleotide sequences with IMGT/GENE-DB human TR gene sequences. In a later analysis, CDR3 sequences and most-parsimonious VDJ recombination scenarios were assigned using the TCRdist pipeline. In a later analysis, each TCR beta chain was defined by its CDR3 amino acid sequence together with its V-gene family, and reads without a unique V-gene family were excluded. In a later analysis, some 600 highly shared, low-generation-probability nucleotide sequences were removed to address suspected cross-contamination and a sequencing artifact. A later analysis calculated a clonal expansion index for each public chain from normalized within-repertoire ranks of inferred template counts. In a later analysis, generation probabilities were computed with a VDJ recombination model fitted to out-of-frame rearrangements, and the resulting probabilities were checked against IGoR. Hypergeometric tests were used in a later analysis to score TCR-TCR, TCR-HLA and TCR-CMV co-occurrence, with a repertoire-size bias correction applied to the TCR pairs. A later analysis estimated false discovery rates by permuting HLA or CMV assignments 20 times. In a later analysis, co-occurring TCRs were grouped using DBSCAN, with TCRdist sequence similarity added in when clustering inside HLA-allele-positive subsets. Repertoires with fewer than 30,000 or more than 120,000 public chains, plus five repertoires with anomalous nucleotide sharing, were excluded from co-occurrence clustering. In its TCRdb copy, this immuneACCESS table keeps in-frame sequences only and misses some clones. Where compared with another copy, unresolved V genes explain less than half of these, and the others have no known cause. The V and J calls and clone size are taken from that table; D and trimming were inferred from the DNA. The sample has about 77,000 clones on record, approximately 78% of them singletons. The ten largest clonotypes hold 3.5% to 5.5% of the sample.

The cohort comprised some 730 healthy bone marrow donors. At the time of sampling, every cohort member was nominally healthy, though immune exposures that went unrecorded were likely present. The donor was CMV seronegative and belonged to the group of over 300 seronegative cohort members. A peripheral blood sample was collected from each donor, and TCR beta sequencing was performed on peripheral blood mononuclear cells. The Qiagen DNeasy Blood Extraction Kit was used to extract genomic DNA from the blood cell samples. The sequencing input was PBMCs. This sequence was found in a man aged 40-50 years in good health and CMV-seronegative. The chain uses TRBV19 and TRBJ2-2; 11 bases in between match TRBD2. The CDR3 region reads CASSIDPTSGNAGELFF. The sequenced DNA is TGTGCCAGTAGTATAGACCCGACTAGCGGGAACGCCGGGGAGCTGTTTTTT.